This entry is about one T cell receptor (beta chain). Germline CDR1 and CDR2: SQVTM and ANQGSEA. The V end lost 0 bases, the J end lost 8 bases, and 13 bases lay between the germline ends. This CDR3 comprises 13 residues. Each CDR3 protein is one row after TCRdb ran MiXCR on the 5' RACE reads. Of just under 65,000 distinct CDR3 sequences in the sample, approximately 22% were seen once. This chain connects TRBV29-1 to TRBJ1-2; maybe TRBD1 (5 bases). This receptor was obtained from a female donor with breast cancer. Sequenced sample: memory CD4+ T cells sorted from a lymph node. The subset here: memory CD4+ T cells, CD4+CD45RO+CD25-. The CDR3 protein is CSVEDRRAGGYTF. The CDR3 coding sequence is TGCAGCGTTGAAGATCGAAGGGCAGGGGGCTACACCTTC.